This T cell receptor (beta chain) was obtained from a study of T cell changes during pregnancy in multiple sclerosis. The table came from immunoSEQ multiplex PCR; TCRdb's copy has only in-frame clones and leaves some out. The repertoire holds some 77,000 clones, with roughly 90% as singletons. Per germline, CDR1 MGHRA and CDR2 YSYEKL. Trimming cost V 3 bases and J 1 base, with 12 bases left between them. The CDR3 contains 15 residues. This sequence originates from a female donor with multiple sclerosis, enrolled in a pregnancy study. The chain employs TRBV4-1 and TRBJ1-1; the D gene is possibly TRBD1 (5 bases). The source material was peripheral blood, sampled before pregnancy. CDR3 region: CASSHVDSRNTEAFF. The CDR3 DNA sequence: TGCGCCAGCAGCCACGTCGACAGTAGGAACACTGAAGCTTTCTTT.